Each of the 4 T cell receptor beta chains below was sequenced from the same sample in a study of blood T cell repertoires in COVID-19. Profiling relied on immunoSEQ multiplex PCR, and the TCRdb table lists in-frame clones only, not all of them. The sample has under 200,000 clones; 70% to 90% are singletons. Sequencing was performed on peripheral blood. All receptors come from a man aged 55-75 years with acute or convalescent COVID-19.

The rearrangement uses TRBV2 and TRBJ1-3; D remains unclear. Germline CDR1 reads SNHLY; CDR2 reads FYNNEI. The CDR3 contains 15 residues. Trimming pared 6 bases from V and 2 bases from J, leaving 14 bases between. CDR3 region: CASSRGQTPGNTIYF. The CDR3 DNA follows: TGTGCCAGCAGCCGGGGTCAAACCCCTGGAAACACCATATATTTT.

This chain joins TRBV7-2 and TRBJ2-2, with D possibly matching TRBD2 (5 bases). The CDR3 length is 14 residues. V lost 3 bases and J 5 bases, leaving 10 bases between the germline ends. CDR1 SGHTA and CDR2 FQGNSA come from the germline V gene. Here the CDR3 reads CASSFKLGTGELFF. In nucleotides, the CDR3 is TGTGCCAGCAGCTTCAAACTAGGAACCGGGGAGCTGTTTTTT.

The rearrangement links TRBV7-9 to TRBJ1-1; maybe TRBD1 (5 bases). Per germline, CDR1 SEHNR and CDR2 FQNEAQ (reference sequence). This CDR3 region has 13 residues. V dropped 3 bases and J dropped 11 bases, with 16 bases sitting between them. CDR3 loop: CASSFTGSGVAFF. The DNA of the CDR3 is TGTGCCAGCAGCTTCACAGGTAGTGGCGTCGCTTTCTTT. The complete variable domain, with remaining parts taken from reference TRBV7-9 and TRBJ1-1, reads DTGVSQNPRHKITKRGQNVTFRCDPISEHNRLYWYRQTLGQGPEFLTYFQNEAQLEKSRLLSDRFSAERPKGSFSTLEIQRTEQGDSAMYLCASSFTGSGVAFFGQGTRLTVV.

Written as DNA, the CDR3 is TGCGCCAGCAGCCCACACGCCCCAGGGCCCTATGGCTACACCTTC. Protein sequence: CASSPHAPGPYGYTF. The chain recombines TRBV5-1 with TRBJ1-2, with D tentatively TRBD1 (5 bases). Trimming removed 4 bases at V and 4 bases at J, with 17 bases between. Germline V gene sequence: CDR1 SGHRS, CDR2 YFSETQ. This CDR3 has 15 residues.